These T cell receptor beta chains were read from a single sample in a study of T cell responses to AZD1222 COVID-19 vaccine. TCRdb's table, derived via immunoSEQ multiplex PCR, lists solely in-frame clones and lacks some. This table holds some 140,000 clones, approximately 95% found once. Here the sequenced sample was peripheral blood, taken 28 days after the second AZD1222 dose. The receptors were gathered from an adult who received the AZD1222 COVID-19 vaccine. CDR3s include the opening cysteine and the closing phenylalanine or tryptophan. D genes are given only for firm matches.

>TRBD2|TRBV7-3|TRBJ2-1|15
CASSLGGGTYNEQFF
TGTGCCAGCAGCTTAGGCGGGGGGACGTACAATGAGCAGTTCTTC
>-|TRBV18|TRBJ1-5|15
CASSPQAGYNQPQHF
TGTGCCAGCTCACCACAAGCAGGGTATAATCAGCCCCAGCATTTT
>-|TRBV19|TRBJ1-3|15
CASSISRTSGNTIYF
TGTGCCAGTAGTATTTCACGGACCTCTGGAAACACCATATATTTT
>-|TRBV5-4|TRBJ1-2|14
CASSLVGDRYGYTF
TGTGCCAGCAGCTTGGTAGGGGACCGCTATGGCTACACCTTC
>TRBD2|TRBV7-3|TRBJ2-1|15
CASSSSGGSYNEQFF
TGTGCCAGCAGCTCGAGCGGGGGCTCCTACAATGAGCAGTTCTTC
>TRBD1|TRBV6-5|TRBJ1-1|14
CAAQRAGGGTEAFF
TGTGCCGCCCAGAGGGCAGGGGGCGGCACTGAAGCTTTCTTT
>-|TRBV27|TRBJ2-7|16
CASSLGQGYASYEQYF
TGTGCCAGCAGTTTAGGCCAGGGGTACGCGTCCTACGAGCAGTACTTC
>TRBD1|TRBV2|TRBJ1-6|14
CASSERTGYSPLHF
TGTGCCAGCAGTGAAAGGACAGGGTATTCACCCCTCCACTTT
>-|TRBV20-1|TRBJ1-6|14
CSASGVSYNSPLHF
TGCAGTGCTAGTGGTGTCTCCTATAATTCACCCCTCCACTTT
>-|TRBV30|TRBJ1-1|13
CARMTPGNTEAFF
TGTGCCCGAATGACGCCGGGGAACACTGAAGCTTTCTTT
>TRBD1|TRBV19|TRBJ1-2|18
CASSRWGTGSFPNYGYTF
TGTGCCAGTAGTAGGTGGGGGACAGGGAGTTTTCCTAACTATGGCTACACCTTC
>-|TRBV19|TRBJ1-2|14
CASSPIGPRDGYTF
TGTGCCAGTAGCCCGATAGGTCCGAGGGATGGCTACACCTTC
>TRBD1|TRBV6-6|TRBJ1-2|16
CASSRDSALTNYGYTF
TGTGCCAGCAGCCGGGACAGCGCTCTTACTAACTATGGCTACACCTTC
>-|TRBV6-2/TRBV6-3|TRBJ2-7|12
CASSYPFYEQYF
TGTGCCAGCAGTTATCCCTTCTACGAGCAGTACTTC
>-|TRBV30|TRBJ2-3|15
CAWSVLGEDTDTQYF
TGTGCCTGGAGTGTACTTGGGGAGGACACAGATACGCAGTATTTT